The present T cell receptor beta chain was sequenced within a study of CD8+CD57+ T cells in acquired aplastic anemia. Germline V gene lookup returns CDR1 DFQATT and CDR2 SNEGSKA (reference sequence). The V end was cut by 3 bases, the J end by 2 bases, with 8 bases between. CDR3 length: 12 amino acids. This clonotype has only a few counts. Only patients with CD8+CD57+ cell expansion on flow cytometry were chosen for sequencing. The study profiled TCR beta VDJ and CDR3 using genomic DNA as template. A single record per CDR3 protein comes from TCRdb applying MiXCR to the reads. This table has 200,000 or so distinct CDR3 sequences, roughly half appearing once.

Sample: sorted CD4+, CD8+, or CD8+CD57+ T cells (not recorded which) from PBMCs. This sequence originates from a human donor with aplastic anemia. The J gene is TRBJ2-7, the V gene TRBV20-1; D is uncertain. CDR3 loop: CSASFRPYEQYF. The CDR3 DNA reads as TGCAGTGCTAGCTTCAGACCCTACGAGCAGTACTTC.